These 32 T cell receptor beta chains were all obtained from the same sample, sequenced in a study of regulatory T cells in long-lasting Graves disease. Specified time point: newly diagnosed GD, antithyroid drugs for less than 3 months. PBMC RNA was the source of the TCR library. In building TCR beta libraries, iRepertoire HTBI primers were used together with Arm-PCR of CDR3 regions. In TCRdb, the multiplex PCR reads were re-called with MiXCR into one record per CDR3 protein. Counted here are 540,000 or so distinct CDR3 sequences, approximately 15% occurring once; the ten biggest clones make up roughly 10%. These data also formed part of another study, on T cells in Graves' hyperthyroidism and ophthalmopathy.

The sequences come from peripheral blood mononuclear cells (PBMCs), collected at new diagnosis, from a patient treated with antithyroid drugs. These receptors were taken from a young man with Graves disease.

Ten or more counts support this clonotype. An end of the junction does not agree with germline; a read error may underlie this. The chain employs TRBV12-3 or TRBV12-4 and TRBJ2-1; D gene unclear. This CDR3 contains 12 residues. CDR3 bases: TGTGCCAGCAACATTCATTCCGGAGAACATACCTTC. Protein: CASNIHSGEHTF.

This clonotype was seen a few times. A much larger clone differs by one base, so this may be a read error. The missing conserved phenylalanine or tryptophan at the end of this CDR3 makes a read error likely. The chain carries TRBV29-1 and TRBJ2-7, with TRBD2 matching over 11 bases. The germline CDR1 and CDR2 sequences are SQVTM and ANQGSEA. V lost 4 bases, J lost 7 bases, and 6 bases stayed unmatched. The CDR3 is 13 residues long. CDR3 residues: CSVGLAGIQEQYL. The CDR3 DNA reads TGCAGCGTTGGACTAGCGGGAATTCAAGAGCAGTACCTC.

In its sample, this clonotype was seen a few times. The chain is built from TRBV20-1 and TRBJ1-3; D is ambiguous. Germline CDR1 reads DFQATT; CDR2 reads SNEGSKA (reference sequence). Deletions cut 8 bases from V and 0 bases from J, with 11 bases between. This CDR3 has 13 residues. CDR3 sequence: CSSASNSGNTIYF. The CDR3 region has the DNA TGCAGTTCGGCGAGCAACTCTGGAAACACCATATATTTT.

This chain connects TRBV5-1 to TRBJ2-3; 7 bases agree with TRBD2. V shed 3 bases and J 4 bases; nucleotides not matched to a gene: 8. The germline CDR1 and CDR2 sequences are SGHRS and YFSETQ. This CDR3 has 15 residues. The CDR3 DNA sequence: TGCGCCAGCAGCTACCTAGCGGTGGGGGCAGATACGCAGTATTTT. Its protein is CASSYLAVGADTQYF. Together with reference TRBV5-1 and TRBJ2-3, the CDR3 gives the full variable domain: KAGVTQTPRYLIKTRGQQVTLSCSPISGHRSVSWYQQTPGQGLQFLFEYFSETQRNKGNFPGRFSGRQFSNSRSEMNVSTLELGDSALYLCASSYLAVGADTQYFGPGTRLTVL.

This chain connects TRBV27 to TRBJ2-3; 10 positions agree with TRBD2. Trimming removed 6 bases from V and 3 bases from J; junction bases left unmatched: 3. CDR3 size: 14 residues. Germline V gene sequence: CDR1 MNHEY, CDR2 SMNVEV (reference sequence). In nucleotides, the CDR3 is TGTGCCAGCAGCCTAGCGGGAGAAACAGATACGCAGTATTTT. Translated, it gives CASSLAGETDTQYF.

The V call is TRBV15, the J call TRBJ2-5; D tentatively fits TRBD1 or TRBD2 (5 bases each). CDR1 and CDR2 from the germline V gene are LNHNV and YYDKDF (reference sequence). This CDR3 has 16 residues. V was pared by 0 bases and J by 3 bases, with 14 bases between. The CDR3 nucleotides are TGTGCCACCAGCAGAGATTCCCCGGGACCGAAAGAGACCCAGTACTTC. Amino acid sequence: CATSRDSPGPKETQYF.

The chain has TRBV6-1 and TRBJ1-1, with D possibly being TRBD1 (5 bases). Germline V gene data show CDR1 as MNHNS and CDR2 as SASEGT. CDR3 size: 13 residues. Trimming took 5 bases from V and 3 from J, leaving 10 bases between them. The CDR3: CASSQGTDTEAFF. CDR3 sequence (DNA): TGTGCCAGCAGTCAGGGAACGGACACTGAAGCTTTCTTT.

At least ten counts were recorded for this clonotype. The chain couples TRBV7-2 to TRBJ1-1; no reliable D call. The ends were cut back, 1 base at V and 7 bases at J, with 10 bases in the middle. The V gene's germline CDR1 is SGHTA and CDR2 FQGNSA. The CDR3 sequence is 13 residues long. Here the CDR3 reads CASSLDWSLEAFF. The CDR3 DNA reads TGTGCCAGCAGCTTAGACTGGTCTCTTGAAGCTTTCTTT.

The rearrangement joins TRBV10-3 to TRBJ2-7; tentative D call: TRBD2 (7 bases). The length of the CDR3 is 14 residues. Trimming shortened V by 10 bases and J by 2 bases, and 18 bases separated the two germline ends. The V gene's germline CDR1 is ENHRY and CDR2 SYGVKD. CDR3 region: CATGSGEGPYEQYF. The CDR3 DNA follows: TGTGCCACTGGGTCAGGGGAGGGACCCTACGAGCAGTACTTC.

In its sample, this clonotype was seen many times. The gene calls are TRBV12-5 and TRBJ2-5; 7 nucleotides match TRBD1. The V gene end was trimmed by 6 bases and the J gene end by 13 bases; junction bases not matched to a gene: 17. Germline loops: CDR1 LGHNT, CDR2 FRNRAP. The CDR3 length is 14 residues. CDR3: CASGSGTDLGIRYF. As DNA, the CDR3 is TGTGCTAGTGGATCCGGGACAGATCTTGGCATTCGGTACTTC.

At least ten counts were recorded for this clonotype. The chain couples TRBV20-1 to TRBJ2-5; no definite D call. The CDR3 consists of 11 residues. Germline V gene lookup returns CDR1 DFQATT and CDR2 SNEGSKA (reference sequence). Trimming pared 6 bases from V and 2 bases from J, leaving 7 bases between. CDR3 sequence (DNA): TGCAGTGCCTTAGGGCAAGAGACCCAGTACTTC. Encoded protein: CSALGQETQYF.

As DNA, the CDR3 is TGTGCCAGCAGCACCGGACAGGGGACTAGCGGGAGACTCCACAATGAGCAGTTCTTC. Amino acid sequence: CASSTGQGTSGRLHNEQFF. V gene TRBV13 combines with J gene TRBJ2-1, with 14 bases lining up with TRBD2. There are 19 residues in the CDR3. After removal of 5 bases from V and 5 bases from J, the junction contained 14 bases not matched to a gene. Germline CDR1 reads PRHDT; CDR2 reads FYEKMQ (reference sequence).

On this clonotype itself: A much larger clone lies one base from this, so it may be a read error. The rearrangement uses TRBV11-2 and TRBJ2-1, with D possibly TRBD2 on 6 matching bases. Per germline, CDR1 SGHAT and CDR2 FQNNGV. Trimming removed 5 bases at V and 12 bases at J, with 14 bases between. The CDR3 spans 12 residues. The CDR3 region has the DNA TGTGCCAGCAGCACCACTAGCTACGGGCAGTTCTTC. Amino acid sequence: CASSTTSYGQFF.

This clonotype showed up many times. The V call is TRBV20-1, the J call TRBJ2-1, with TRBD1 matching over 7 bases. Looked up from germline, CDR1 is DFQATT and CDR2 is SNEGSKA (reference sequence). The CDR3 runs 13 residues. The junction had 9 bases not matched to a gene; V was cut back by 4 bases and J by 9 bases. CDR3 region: CSATPTGIAEQFF. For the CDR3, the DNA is TGCAGTGCTACCCCGACAGGGATAGCTGAGCAGTTCTTC.

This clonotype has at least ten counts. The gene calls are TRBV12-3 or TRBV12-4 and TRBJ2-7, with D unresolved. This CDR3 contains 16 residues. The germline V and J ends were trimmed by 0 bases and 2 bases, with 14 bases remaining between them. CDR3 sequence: CASSLARQNPPYEQYF. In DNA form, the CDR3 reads TGTGCCAGCAGTTTAGCGCGGCAGAACCCCCCCTACGAGCAGTACTTC.

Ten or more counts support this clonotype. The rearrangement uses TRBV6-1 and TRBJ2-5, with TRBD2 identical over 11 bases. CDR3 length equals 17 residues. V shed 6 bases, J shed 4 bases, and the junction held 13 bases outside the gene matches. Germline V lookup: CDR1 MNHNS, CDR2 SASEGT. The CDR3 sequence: CASRFLAGGGVAETQYF. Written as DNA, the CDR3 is TGTGCCAGCAGGTTTCTAGCGGGAGGAGGGGTCGCAGAGACCCAGTACTTC.

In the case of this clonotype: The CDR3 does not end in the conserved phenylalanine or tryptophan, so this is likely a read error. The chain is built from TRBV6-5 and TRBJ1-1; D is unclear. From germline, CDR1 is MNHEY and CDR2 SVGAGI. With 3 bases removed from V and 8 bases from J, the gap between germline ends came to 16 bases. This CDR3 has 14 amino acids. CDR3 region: CASSYTVSGTEAFS. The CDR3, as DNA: TGTGCCAGCAGTTATACAGTGTCAGGCACCGAAGCTTTCTCT.

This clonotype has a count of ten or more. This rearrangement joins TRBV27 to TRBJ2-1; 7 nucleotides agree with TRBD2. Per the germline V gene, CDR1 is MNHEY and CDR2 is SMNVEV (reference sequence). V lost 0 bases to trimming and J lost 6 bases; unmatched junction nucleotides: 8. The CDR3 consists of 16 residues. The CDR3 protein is CASSLSTAGMRNEQFF. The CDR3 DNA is TGTGCCAGCAGTTTATCGACAGCGGGAATGCGCAATGAGCAGTTCTTC.

The chain's CDR3 is CASSYDSGKGSPLHF. DNA of the CDR3: TGTGCCAGCAGTTACGATTCGGGGAAGGGGTCACCCCTCCACTTT. The V and J genes are TRBV6-4 and TRBJ1-6, with a weak D call TRBD1 (5 bases). The germline V gene encodes CDR1 MRHNA and CDR2 SNTAGT. V was shortened by 5 bases and J by 10 bases, with 18 bases between the two germline ends. The CDR3 loop spans 15 amino acids.

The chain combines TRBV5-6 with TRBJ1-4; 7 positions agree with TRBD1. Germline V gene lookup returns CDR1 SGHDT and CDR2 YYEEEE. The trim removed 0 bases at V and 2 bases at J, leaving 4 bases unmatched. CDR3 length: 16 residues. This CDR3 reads CASSLGTGVTNEKLFF. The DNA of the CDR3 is TGTGCCAGCAGCTTGGGAACAGGGGTGACTAATGAAAAACTGTTTTTT.

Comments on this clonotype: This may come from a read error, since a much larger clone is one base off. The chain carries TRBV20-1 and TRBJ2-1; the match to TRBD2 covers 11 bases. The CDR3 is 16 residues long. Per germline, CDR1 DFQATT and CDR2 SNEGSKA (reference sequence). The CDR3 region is CSGRELAGGPGNEQFF. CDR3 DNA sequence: TGCAGTGGTAGAGAGTTAGCGGGAGGGCCGGGGAATGAGCAGTTCTTC.

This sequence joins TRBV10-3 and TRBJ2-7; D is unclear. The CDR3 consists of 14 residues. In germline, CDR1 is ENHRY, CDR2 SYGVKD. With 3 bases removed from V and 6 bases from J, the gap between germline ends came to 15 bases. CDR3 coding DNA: TGTGCCATCAGTGATTTGACGGCCGGTCGCGAGCAGTACTTC. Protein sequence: CAISDLTAGREQYF.

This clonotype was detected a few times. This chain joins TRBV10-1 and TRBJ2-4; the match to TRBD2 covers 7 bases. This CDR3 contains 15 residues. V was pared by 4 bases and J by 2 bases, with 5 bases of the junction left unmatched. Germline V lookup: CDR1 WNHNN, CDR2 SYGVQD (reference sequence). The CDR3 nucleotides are TGCGCCAGCAGTGGGGGGGGGGGTTCCAAAAACATTCAGTACTTC. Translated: CASSGGGGSKNIQYF.

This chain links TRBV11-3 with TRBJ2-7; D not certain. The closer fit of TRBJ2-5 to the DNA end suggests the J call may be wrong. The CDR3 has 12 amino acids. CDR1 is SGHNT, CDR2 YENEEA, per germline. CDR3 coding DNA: TGTGCCAGCAGCTCGTGGATAGAGACCCAGTACTTC. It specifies CASSSWIETQYF.

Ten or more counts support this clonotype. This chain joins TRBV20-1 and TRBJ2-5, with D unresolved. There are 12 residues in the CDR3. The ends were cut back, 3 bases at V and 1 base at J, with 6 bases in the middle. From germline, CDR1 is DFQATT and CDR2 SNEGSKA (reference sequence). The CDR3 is CSASLVQETQYF. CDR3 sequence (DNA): TGCAGTGCTAGCCTAGTCCAAGAGACCCAGTACTTC.

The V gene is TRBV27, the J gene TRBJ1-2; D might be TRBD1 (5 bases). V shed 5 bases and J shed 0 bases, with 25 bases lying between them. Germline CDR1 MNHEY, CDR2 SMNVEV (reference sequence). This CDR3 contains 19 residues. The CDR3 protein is CASSGGAGQRGFSNYGYTF. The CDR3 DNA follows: TGTGCCAGCAGTGGAGGGGCAGGGCAACGAGGGTTTTCTAACTATGGCTACACCTTC.

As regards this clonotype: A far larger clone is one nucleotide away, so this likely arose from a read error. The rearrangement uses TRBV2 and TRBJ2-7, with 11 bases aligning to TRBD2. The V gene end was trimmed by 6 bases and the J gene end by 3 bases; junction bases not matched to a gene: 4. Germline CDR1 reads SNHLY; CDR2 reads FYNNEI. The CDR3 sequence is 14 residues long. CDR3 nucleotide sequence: TGTGCCAGCAGGGGGGGACTAGCGGTCTACGAGCAGTACTTC. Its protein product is CASRGGLAVYEQYF.

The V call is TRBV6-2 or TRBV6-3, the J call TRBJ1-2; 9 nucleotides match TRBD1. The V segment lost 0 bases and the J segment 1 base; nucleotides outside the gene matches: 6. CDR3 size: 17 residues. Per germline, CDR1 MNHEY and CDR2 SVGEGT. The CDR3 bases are TGTGCCAGCAGTTACTCGGGACAGGGATCGTTTAACTATGGCTACACCTTC. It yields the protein CASSYSGQGSFNYGYTF.

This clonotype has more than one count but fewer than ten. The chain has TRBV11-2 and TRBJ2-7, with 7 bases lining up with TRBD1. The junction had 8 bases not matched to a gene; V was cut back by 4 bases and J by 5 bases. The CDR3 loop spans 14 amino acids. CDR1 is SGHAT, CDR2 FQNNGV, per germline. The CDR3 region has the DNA TGTGCCAGCAGCTCCGACAGGGAAACCCACGAGCAGTACTTC. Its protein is CASSSDRETHEQYF.

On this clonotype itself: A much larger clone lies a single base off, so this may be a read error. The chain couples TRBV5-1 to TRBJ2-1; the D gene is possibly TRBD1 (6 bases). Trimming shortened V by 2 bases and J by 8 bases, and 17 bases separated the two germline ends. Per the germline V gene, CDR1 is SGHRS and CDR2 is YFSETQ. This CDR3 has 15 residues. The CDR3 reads CASSLDIQGYDEQFF. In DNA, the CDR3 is TGCGCCAGCAGCTTAGATATTCAGGGGTACGATGAGCAGTTCTTC.

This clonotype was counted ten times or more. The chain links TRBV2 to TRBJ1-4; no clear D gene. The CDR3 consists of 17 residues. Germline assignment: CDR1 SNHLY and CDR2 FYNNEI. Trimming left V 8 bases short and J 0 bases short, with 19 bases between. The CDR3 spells CASVRLEWESTNEKLFF. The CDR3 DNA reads TGTGCCAGCGTACGCCTAGAGTGGGAGTCAACTAATGAAAAACTGTTTTTT.

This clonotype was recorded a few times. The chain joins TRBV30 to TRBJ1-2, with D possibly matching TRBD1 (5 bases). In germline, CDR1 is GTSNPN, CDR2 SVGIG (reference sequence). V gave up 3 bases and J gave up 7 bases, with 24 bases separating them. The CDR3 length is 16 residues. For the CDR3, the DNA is TGTGCCTGGAGGGGGGACTCGTTCCGGGCTAACCCTGGCTACACCTTC. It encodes CAWRGDSFRANPGYTF.